The T cell receptor beta chain described here comes from a study of blood T cells in healthy people across ages. In this sample, this clonotype turned up a few times. It was with a sample-barcoded 5' primer and a J-beta primer mix that a second PCR of roughly 7 to 12 cycles was run. Any given sample supplied a minimum of 2.5 million CDR3-containing paired-end reads. MiXCR was run by TCRdb on the 5' RACE reads, yielding one entry per CDR3 protein. The data contain over 1,500,000 distinct CDR3 sequences, 35% to 50% of them singletons. Trimming pared 5 bases from V and 2 bases from J, leaving 16 bases between. This CDR3 is 15 amino acids long. CDR1 SGHNT and CDR2 YENEEA come from the germline V gene.

The rearrangement joins TRBV11-3 to TRBJ2-7; D unresolved. Sequencing was done on a sample of blood. The clonotype comes from a human donor in good health. The CDR3 here is CASSPPETLTYEQYF. The CDR3 nucleotides read TGTGCCAGCAGCCCCCCTGAGACGTTAACCTACGAGCAGTACTTC.